One sample yielded the 23 T cell receptor beta chains listed below, sequenced in a study of CD8 T cells in Susac syndrome. Reverse transcription of roughly 0.5 to 1 ug RNA used random hexamers. From the immunoSEQ multiplex PCR reads, TCRdb called clonotypes with MiXCR, one entry per CDR3 protein. The sample holds around 140,000 distinct CDR3 sequences; roughly 80% are singletons and the top ten take roughly 0.48%. The sequenced material came from CD8+ T cells from PBMCs. Source of these receptors: a human donor with multiple sclerosis.

The chain uses TRBV4-2 and TRBJ2-2, with D unresolved. The CDR3 has 14 amino acids. Trimming shortened V by 3 bases and J by 6 bases, and 11 bases separated the two germline ends. Germline CDR1 reads LGHNA; CDR2 reads YNFKEQ. The CDR3 protein is CASSQAVAAGELFF. The CDR3 DNA sequence: TGTGCCAGCAGCCAGGCCGTAGCTGCCGGGGAGCTGTTTTTT.

The gene calls are TRBV28 and TRBJ1-2, with 9 bases that match TRBD1. V was pared by 5 bases and J by 6 bases, with 10 bases of the junction left unmatched. The germline CDR1 and CDR2 sequences are MDHEN and SYDVKM. The CDR3 length is 15 residues. This CDR3 is CASSPGQGSYNGYTF. As DNA, the CDR3 is TGTGCCAGCAGTCCTGGACAGGGGAGTTATAATGGCTACACCTTC.

The chain is built from TRBV14 and TRBJ2-3; D is perhaps TRBD2 (5 bases). The CDR3 is made up of 14 amino acids. V shed 1 base and J shed 12 bases, with 17 bases lying between them. Germline CDR1 and CDR2: SGHDN and FVKESK. DNA of the CDR3: TGTGCCAGCAGCCAAGGGGGAGAGGTAGATGCACAGTATTTT. It is translated as CASSQGGEVDAQYF.

The gene calls are TRBV12-3 or TRBV12-4 and TRBJ1-2; 8 bases match TRBD1. V dropped 3 bases and J dropped 4; count of bases not matched to a gene: 1. The CDR3 extends over 13 amino acids. CDR3 nucleotide sequence: TGTGCCAGCAGTTTTGGGACAGGCTATGGCTACACCTTC. Amino acid sequence: CASSFGTGYGYTF.

The chain uses TRBV4-3 and TRBJ2-1; weak D call: TRBD1 (6 bases). Trimming removed 3 bases at V and 6 bases at J, with 6 bases between. The CDR3 consists of 12 residues. From germline, CDR1 is LGHNA and CDR2 YSLEER. CDR3 amino acids: CASSQDSNEQFF. Written as DNA, the CDR3 is TGCGCCAGCAGCCAGGACAGCAATGAGCAGTTCTTC.

The CDR3 DNA follows: TGTGCCAGCAGTTACAGGGGAAGCCCTGAAGCTTTCTTT. Residues: CASSYRGSPEAFF. The V and J genes are TRBV6-5 and TRBJ1-1; D perhaps matches TRBD1 (5 bases). The CDR3 runs to 13 residues. Per the germline V gene, CDR1 is MNHEY and CDR2 is SVGAGI. Trimming stripped 2 bases from V and 6 bases from J, with 10 bases between.

This clonotype was observed a single time. The rearrangement uses TRBV19 and TRBJ2-2; D gene unclear. Germline loops: CDR1 LNHDA, CDR2 SQIVND (reference sequence). The V end was cut by 2 bases, the J end by 4 bases, with 14 bases between. This CDR3 comprises 16 residues. Written as DNA, the CDR3 is TGTGCCAGTAGTATACCGGGCCCTGTGTTCACCGGGGAGCTGTTTTTT. Its translation: CASSIPGPVFTGELFF.

J is TRBJ2-2 and V is TRBV11-2; 9 nucleotides line up with TRBD1. From germline, CDR1 is SGHAT and CDR2 FQNNGV. Unmatched junction bases numbered 8, after V lost 5 bases and J lost 4 bases. CDR3 size: 16 residues. CDR3 in DNA: TGTGCCAGCAGCCCCGGTTGGGACAGGGTCACCGGGGAGCTGTTTTTT. Translating gives CASSPGWDRVTGELFF. The full variable domain, rest sourced from reference TRBV11-2 and TRBJ2-2, is EAGVAQSPRYKIIEKRQSVAFWCNPISGHATLYWYQQILGQGPKLLIQFQNNGVVDDSQLPKDRFSAERLKGVDSTLKIQPAKLEDSAVYLCASSPGWDRVTGELFFGEGSRLTVL.

CDR3 region: CASRGTSGPYNEQFF. The CDR3, as DNA: TGTGCCAGCAGGGGGACTAGCGGCCCTTACAATGAGCAGTTCTTC. The genes are TRBV7-9 and TRBJ2-1, with 11 bases aligning to TRBD2. The CDR3 contains 15 residues. The V gene end was trimmed by 6 bases and the J gene end by 4 bases; junction bases not matched to a gene: 5. Germline V gives CDR1 SEHNR, CDR2 FQNEAQ (reference sequence).

This clonotype was seen more than once but under ten times. The chain couples TRBV7-9 to TRBJ1-2; D gene unclear. Between the trimmed V and J ends, which lost 4 bases and 6 bases, there was a span of 9 bases. The germline CDR1 and CDR2 sequences are SEHNR and FQNEAQ (reference sequence). The CDR3 length is 12 residues. The CDR3 protein is CASSSGLDGYTF. In nucleotides, the CDR3 is TGTGCCAGCAGCTCAGGCTTGGATGGCTACACCTTC.

CDR3 nucleotide sequence: TGCGCCAGCAGCTTTAGGGGGACGACGAACACCGGGGAGCTGTTTTTT. It translates to CASSFRGTTNTGELFF. The V gene is TRBV5-1, the J gene TRBJ2-2; perhaps TRBD1 as D (6 bases). This CDR3 has 16 amino acids. Between the trimmed V and J ends, which lost 2 bases and 0 bases, there was a span of 11 bases. Per germline, CDR1 SGHRS and CDR2 YFSETQ.

This clonotype was seen only once. The chain recombines TRBV19 with TRBJ2-1, with 7 bases that match TRBD2. CDR1 LNHDA and CDR2 SQIVND come from the germline V gene (reference sequence). CDR3 length equals 16 residues. The J segment lost 7 bases and the V segment lost 5 bases, leaving 14 bases of the junction unmatched. The CDR3 DNA sequence: TGTGCCAGTAGTTTCCCGTTGGTAGCGGGCTTTAATGAGCAGTTCTTC. This encodes CASSFPLVAGFNEQFF.

The gene calls are TRBV5-1 and TRBJ1-2; a weak D match, TRBD1 (5 bases). The CDR3 is 16 amino acids. CDR1 SGHRS and CDR2 YFSETQ come from the germline V gene. Trimming left V 0 bases short and J 6 bases short, with 18 bases between. Written as DNA, the CDR3 is TGCGCCAGCAGCTTGGATGAGGGGTCAACCATCAATGGCTACACCTTC. Its translation: CASSLDEGSTINGYTF.

The chain joins TRBV5-5 to TRBJ1-1; no clear D gene. V lost 6 bases and J lost 0, with 9 bases in between. This CDR3 is 13 amino acids long. Germline lookup yields CDR1 SGHKS and CDR2 YYEKEE (reference sequence). The DNA of the CDR3 is TGTGCCAGCATGCAGGTTCTGAACACTGAAGCTTTCTTT. Protein sequence: CASMQVLNTEAFF. The whole variable domain, filled in from reference TRBV5-5 and TRBJ1-1, reads DAGVTQSPTHLIKTRGQQVTLRCSPISGHKSVSWYQQVLGQGPQFIFQYYEKEERGRGNFPDRFSARQFPNYSSELNVNALLLGDSALYLCASMQVLNTEAFFGQGTRLTVV.

This sequence joins TRBV27 and TRBJ1-2, with 7 bases aligning to TRBD1. Germline V CDR1 and CDR2: MNHEY, SMNVEV (reference sequence). The CDR3 is 15 residues long. V was clipped by 1 base and J by 2 bases; unmatched bases: 4. The CDR3 reads CASSLYGTENYGYTF. The DNA of the CDR3 is TGTGCCAGCAGTTTATATGGGACAGAGAACTATGGCTACACCTTC.

The chain employs TRBV24-1 and TRBJ1-5; no clear D gene. V was shortened by 7 bases and J by 4 bases, with 10 bases between the two germline ends. The germline V gene has CDR1 KGHDR and CDR2 SFDVKD. The CDR3 is 13 amino acids. CDR3 in amino acids: CATRDTENQPQHF. The CDR3 DNA sequence: TGTGCCACCAGGGATACTGAGAATCAGCCCCAGCATTTT.

The V and J genes are TRBV12-3 or TRBV12-4 and TRBJ1-2; D not certain. V was clipped by 6 bases and J by 6 bases, with 20 bases between them. This CDR3 contains 15 residues. In DNA, the CDR3 is TGTGCCAGCAGCCAGTTCGGAGGTAATCGGCATGGCTACACCTTC. It yields the protein CASSQFGGNRHGYTF.

This clonotype was picked up one time. The chain combines TRBV19 with TRBJ2-2; TRBD1 aligns across 9 bases. CDR1 is LNHDA and CDR2 is SQIVND in the germline V gene (reference sequence). V shed 5 bases, J shed 7 bases, and the junction held 8 bases outside the gene matches. The CDR3 length is 15 residues. CDR3 residues: CASSVGQGGGGELFF. The DNA of the CDR3 is TGTGCCAGTAGTGTGGGACAGGGAGGGGGCGGGGAGCTGTTTTTT.

The chain links TRBV7-9 to TRBJ2-2; possibly TRBD1 or TRBD2 for D (7 bases each). The CDR3 extends over 14 amino acids. CDR1 and CDR2 (germline): SEHNR, FQNEAQ (reference sequence). The V end was cut by 8 bases, the J end by 4 bases, with 14 bases between. DNA of the CDR3: TGTGCCAGCGGGGGGGCAGGGGGCACCGGGGAGCTGTTTTTT. Its translation: CASGGAGGTGELFF.

This chain connects TRBV12-3 or TRBV12-4 to TRBJ1-5; the match to TRBD1 covers 10 bases. After removal of 6 bases from V and 5 bases from J, the junction contained 4 bases not matched to a gene. CDR3 length: 14 amino acids. The CDR3 coding sequence is TGTGCCAGCAGGCCGGGACAGGGGTATCAGCCCCAGCATTTT. It specifies CASRPGQGYQPQHF.

The rearrangement uses TRBV2 and TRBJ1-3, with D unclear. The CDR3 loop spans 15 amino acids. Trimming stripped 8 bases from V and 4 bases from J, with 18 bases between. The germline V gene has CDR1 SNHLY and CDR2 FYNNEI. CDR3 amino acids: CASSPFPWEGNTIYF. The CDR3, as DNA: TGTGCCAGCTCGCCCTTCCCTTGGGAGGGAAACACCATATATTTT.

The chain is built from TRBV7-8 and TRBJ1-2, with 7 bases identical to TRBD1. Germline trimming cut 1 base from V and 4 bases from J; bases unmatched to any gene: 12. Germline CDR1 and CDR2: SGHVS and FQNEAQ. This CDR3 is 17 amino acids long. The CDR3 region has the DNA TGTGCCAGCAGCTTAGATCGTTCAGGGGGTATCGTCTATGGCTACACCTTC. Protein: CASSLDRSGGIVYGYTF.

The chain has TRBV4-2 and TRBJ1-4; TRBD1 might be the D (5 bases). This CDR3 contains 17 residues. The germline V gene has CDR1 LGHNA and CDR2 YNFKEQ. V was shortened by 0 bases and J by 5 bases, with 16 bases between the two germline ends. This CDR3 is CASSQESKGLANEKLFF. The CDR3 bases are TGTGCCAGCAGCCAAGAGTCTAAGGGGTTGGCAAATGAAAAACTGTTTTTT.